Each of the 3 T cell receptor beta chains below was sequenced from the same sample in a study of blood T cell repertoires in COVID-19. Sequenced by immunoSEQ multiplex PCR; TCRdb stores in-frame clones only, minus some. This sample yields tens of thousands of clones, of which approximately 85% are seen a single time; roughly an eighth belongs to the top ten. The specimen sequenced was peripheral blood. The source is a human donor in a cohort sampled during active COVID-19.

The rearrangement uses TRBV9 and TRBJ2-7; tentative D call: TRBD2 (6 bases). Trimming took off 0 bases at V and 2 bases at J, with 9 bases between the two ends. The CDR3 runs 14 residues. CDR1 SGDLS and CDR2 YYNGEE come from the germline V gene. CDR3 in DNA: TGTGCCAGCAGCGTAGATAGCGGCCCCTACGAGCAGTACTTC. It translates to CASSVDSGPYEQYF.

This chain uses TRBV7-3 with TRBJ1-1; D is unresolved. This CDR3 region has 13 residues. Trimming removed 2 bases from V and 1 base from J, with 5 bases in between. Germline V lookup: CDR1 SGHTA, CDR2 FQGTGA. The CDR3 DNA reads TGTGCCAGCAGCTTAGCCAGGAACACTGAAGCTTTCTTT. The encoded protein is CASSLARNTEAFF.

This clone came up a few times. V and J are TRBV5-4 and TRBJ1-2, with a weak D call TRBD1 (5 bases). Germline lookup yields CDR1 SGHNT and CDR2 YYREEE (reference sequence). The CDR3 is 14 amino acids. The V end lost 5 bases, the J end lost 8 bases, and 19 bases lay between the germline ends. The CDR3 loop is CASRSQGKRGGYTF. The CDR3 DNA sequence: TGTGCCAGCAGGTCGCAGGGTAAAAGGGGAGGCTACACCTTC.